The 22 T cell receptor beta chains below all came from one sample that was sequenced in a study of cytomegalovirus exposure and HLA in healthy donors. Profiling relied on immunoSEQ multiplex PCR, and the TCRdb table lists in-frame clones only, not all of them. The sample yields about 240,000 clones, approximately 90% seen once. Sequencing used PBMCs. The receptors derive from a man between 18 and 35 years old in good health and CMV-seronegative.

This clone has more than one count but fewer than ten. This chain links TRBV7-2 with TRBJ2-3; a weak D match, TRBD1 (5 bases). Germline-derived CDR1 and CDR2 are SGHTA and FQGNSA. The V end lost 4 bases, the J end lost 5 bases, and 13 bases lay between the germline ends. The CDR3 is 14 residues long. The CDR3 DNA reads as TGTGCCAGCAGCTGGGGCCCCCCCGGAGATACGCAGTATTTT. As protein: CASSWGPPGDTQYF.

This clone was recorded only once. This chain links TRBV5-1 with TRBJ2-5; possible D gene TRBD2, 6 bases. V lost 0 bases and J 3 bases, leaving 9 bases between the germline ends. Germline values: CDR1 SGHRS, CDR2 YFSETQ. This CDR3 comprises 14 residues. The chain's CDR3 is CASSLAGTEETQYF. The DNA of the CDR3 is TGCGCCAGCAGCTTGGCCGGGACTGAAGAGACCCAGTACTTC.

The V call is TRBV15, the J call TRBJ2-7, with D unresolved. CDR1 LNHNV and CDR2 YYDKDF come from the germline V gene (reference sequence). The CDR3 is 14 amino acids. V was pared by 3 bases and J by 0 bases, with 9 bases between. The CDR3 region is CATSRTVSSYEQYF. The DNA for the CDR3 is TGTGCCACCAGCAGGACTGTGAGCTCCTACGAGCAGTACTTC.

This clone came up once. This chain uses TRBV30 with TRBJ1-1, with 8 bases matching TRBD1. Germline CDR1 reads GTSNPN; CDR2 reads SVGIG (reference sequence). This CDR3 region has 15 residues. Trimming at V came to 3 bases and at J to 0 bases, leaving 6 bases not matched to a gene. The DNA of the CDR3 is TGTGCCTGGAGACAGGGGGGATACATGAACACTGAAGCTTTCTTT. Translated, it gives CAWRQGGYMNTEAFF.

The V call is TRBV27, the J call TRBJ2-2; weak D call: TRBD1 (5 bases). Germline V gene lookup returns CDR1 MNHEY and CDR2 SMNVEV (reference sequence). This CDR3 has 13 amino acids. V lost 4 bases to trimming and J lost 7 bases, with 10 bases between them. The CDR3 DNA reads as TGTGCCAGCAGTTGGGGCCCGATCGGGGAGCTGTTTTTT. Encoded protein: CASSWGPIGELFF.

The chain employs TRBV28 and TRBJ1-2, with a weak D call TRBD1 (5 bases). The CDR3 contains 13 residues. CDR1 and CDR2 from the germline V gene are MDHEN and SYDVKM. Deletions cut 3 bases from V and 10 bases from J, with 15 bases between. This CDR3 is CASSFMDIDDYTF. In nucleotides, the CDR3 is TGTGCCAGCAGTTTTATGGACATCGATGACTACACCTTC.

This sequence joins TRBV4-2 and TRBJ2-1; D may be TRBD2 (6 bases). The CDR3 length is 16 residues. The V end was cut by 1 base, the J end by 10 bases, with 20 bases between. The V gene's germline CDR1 is LGHNA and CDR2 YNFKEQ. CDR3: CASSQGVWREIREQFF. The CDR3 DNA sequence: TGTGCCAGCAGCCAAGGGGTCTGGCGGGAAATCAGGGAGCAGTTCTTC.

The rearrangement uses TRBV27 and TRBJ2-7; 8 nucleotides align to TRBD1. This CDR3 comprises 14 residues. The V gene end was trimmed by 5 bases and the J gene end by 3 bases; junction bases not matched to a gene: 6. Germline CDR1 MNHEY, CDR2 SMNVEV (reference sequence). CDR3 sequence: CASSIRTGNYEQYF. The CDR3 DNA sequence: TGTGCCAGCAGTATCCGGACAGGGAACTACGAGCAGTACTTC.

The rearrangement joins TRBV18 to TRBJ2-6, with 7 bases identical to TRBD1. The J segment lost 0 bases and the V segment lost 3 bases, leaving 5 bases of the junction unmatched. This CDR3 is 17 amino acids long. The germline gives CDR1 KGHSH, CDR2 LQKENI. The CDR3 nucleotides are TGTGCCAGCTCACCGGGACAGCCAAGCTCTGGGGCCAACGTCCTGACTTTC. This sequence encodes CASSPGQPSSGANVLTF.

The chain has TRBV6-6 and TRBJ1-1; D gene ambiguous. Germline CDR1 is MNHNY and CDR2 is SVGAGI (reference sequence). The CDR3 has 11 residues. Trimming stripped 7 bases from V and 12 bases from J, with 15 bases between. The CDR3 reads CASTAGRDTFF. The CDR3 region has the DNA TGTGCCAGCACCGCCGGGAGGGATACTTTCTTT.

This clone has just a few counts. The genes are TRBV28 and TRBJ2-2; unclear D gene. Germline CDR1 and CDR2: MDHEN and SYDVKM. The V gene lost 6 bases and the J gene lost 3 bases, with 14 bases spanning the gap. The CDR3 sequence is 15 residues long. The CDR3 loop is CASSYPPQDTGELFF. The DNA for the CDR3 is TGTGCCAGCAGCTATCCACCTCAGGACACCGGGGAGCTGTTTTTT.

The rearrangement joins TRBV10-1 to TRBJ1-5, with a tentative D call TRBD1 (6 bases). This CDR3 has 14 amino acids. The V gene's germline CDR1 is WNHNN and CDR2 SYGVQD (reference sequence). Trimming took off 6 bases at V and 1 base at J, with 10 bases between the two ends. The CDR3 sequence is CASRDDRSNQPQHF. CDR3 DNA sequence: TGCGCCAGCAGGGACGACAGGAGCAATCAGCCCCAGCATTTT.

The rearrangement joins TRBV28 to TRBJ2-1; D is unclear. CDR3 length equals 12 residues. Trimming stripped 1 base from V and 10 bases from J, with 8 bases between. The germline CDR1 and CDR2 sequences are MDHEN and SYDVKM. This CDR3 reads CASSLLLSEQFF. The CDR3, as DNA: TGTGCCAGCAGTTTATTGCTGAGCGAGCAGTTCTTC. Complete variable domain (other parts from reference TRBV28 and TRBJ2-1): DVKVTQSSRYLVKRTGEKVFLECVQDMDHENMFWYRQDPGLGLRLIYFSYDVKMKEKGDIPEGYSVSREKKERFSLILESASTNQTSMYLCASSLLLSEQFFGPGTRLTVL.

The chain couples TRBV9 to TRBJ2-3; a possible D gene is TRBD1 (6 bases). Germline V gene sequence: CDR1 SGDLS, CDR2 YYNGEE. V lost 2 bases to trimming and J lost 6 bases, with 16 bases between them. The CDR3 extends over 15 amino acids. CDR3 nucleotide sequence: TGTGCCAGCAGCGTTCAGGGGTCCTTAGCGGATACGCAGTATTTT. Translated: CASSVQGSLADTQYF.

V usage is TRBV4-3 and J usage is TRBJ2-7, with 11 positions matching TRBD2. Looked up from germline, CDR1 is LGHNA and CDR2 is YSLEER. The CDR3 covers 15 residues. Unmatched junction bases numbered 6, after V lost 4 bases and J lost 4 bases. In nucleotides, the CDR3 is TGCGCCAGCAGCCTCGGACTAGCGGGCCGTTACGAGCAGTACTTC. The encoded protein is CASSLGLAGRYEQYF.

CDR3 in amino acids: CASSLFREETQYF. DNA of the CDR3: TGTGCCAGCAGCTTGTTCAGGGAAGAGACCCAGTACTTC. The genes are TRBV5-6 and TRBJ2-5; D might be TRBD1 (5 bases). Germline V gene data show CDR1 as SGHDT and CDR2 as YYEEEE. This CDR3 is 13 amino acids long. The V gene lost 1 base and the J gene lost 3 bases, with 7 bases spanning the gap.

The chain carries TRBV5-4 and TRBJ1-1, with unresolved D. V gave up 0 bases and J gave up 2 bases, with 14 bases separating them. The CDR3 contains 16 residues. The germline gives CDR1 SGHNT, CDR2 YYREEE (reference sequence). The CDR3 sequence: CASSLGLVGANTEAFF. The CDR3 DNA is TGTGCCAGCAGCTTGGGTTTAGTCGGAGCAAACACTGAAGCTTTCTTT.

The chain joins TRBV2 to TRBJ1-5; 7 nucleotides agree with TRBD1. There are 14 residues in the CDR3. With V trimmed by 3 bases and J by 5 bases, 4 bases remained unmatched. Looked up from germline, CDR1 is SNHLY and CDR2 is FYNNEI. The CDR3 nucleotides are TGTGCCAGCAGTGATTGGAGGGGGCATCAGCCCCAGCATTTT. Translated: CASSDWRGHQPQHF.

The V and J genes are TRBV27 and TRBJ2-3, with a possible D match to TRBD2 (5 bases). V dropped 5 bases and J dropped 3 bases, with 21 bases sitting between them. Germline-derived CDR1 and CDR2 are MNHEY and SMNVEV (reference sequence). The CDR3 has 17 amino acids. CDR3 nucleotides: TGTGCCAGCAGTCTATTAAGCGGCGGAGGTGGGACAGATACGCAGTATTTT. This sequence encodes CASSLLSGGGGTDTQYF.

V usage is TRBV9 and J usage is TRBJ2-5; D is unresolved. Germline assignment: CDR1 SGDLS and CDR2 YYNGEE. V was pared by 5 bases and J by 3 bases, with 5 bases between. The length of the CDR3 is 11 residues. CDR3 nucleotide sequence: TGTGCCAGCAGTCGGGAAGAGACCCAGTACTTC. It codes for CASSREETQYF.

The rearrangement links TRBV30 to TRBJ1-2; a weak D match, TRBD1 (5 bases). V was pared by 0 bases and J by 0 bases, with 11 bases between. CDR3 length: 15 amino acids. The germline V gene has CDR1 GTSNPN and CDR2 SVGIG (reference sequence). CDR3 coding DNA: TGTGCCTGGAGTGTAGGGGCGTACCCTAACTATGGCTACACCTTC. Encoded protein: CAWSVGAYPNYGYTF.

The CDR3 nucleotides read TGTGCCAGCAGGGAGTTCACGAACTCTGGAAACACCATATATTTT. Translating gives CASREFTNSGNTIYF. The J gene is TRBJ1-3, the V gene TRBV2; D is unresolved. This CDR3 is built from 15 residues. With 6 bases removed from V and 0 bases from J, the gap between germline ends came to 12 bases. CDR1 SNHLY and CDR2 FYNNEI come from the germline V gene.